The 7 T cell receptor beta chains in this list originate from one sample, sequenced in a study of blood T cell repertoires in COVID-19. The method was immunoSEQ multiplex PCR; TCRdb's version includes in-frame clones alone and lacks a portion of them. The repertoire has approximately 290,000 clones, roughly nine tenths of them found once; the top ten carry 11%. Input material: peripheral blood. These receptors originate from a woman in her 30s with COVID-19, enrolled during active disease.

This sequence joins TRBV3-1 (or the pseudogene TRBV3-2) and TRBJ1-1, with D unclear. The CDR3 spans 14 residues. V lost 0 bases, J lost 1 base, and 6 bases lay in between. Germline values: CDR1 LGHDT, CDR2 YNNKEL (reference sequence). The CDR3 nucleotides read TGTGCCAGCAGCCAAGATTCCTGGAACACTGAAGCTTTCTTT. It codes for CASSQDSWNTEAFF.

The rearrangement uses TRBV11-2 and TRBJ1-4; 7 bases align to TRBD1. V was clipped by 4 bases and J by 4 bases; unmatched bases: 9. The CDR3 runs 16 residues. CDR1 is SGHAT, CDR2 FQNNGV, per germline. CDR3 DNA sequence: TGTGCCAGCAGCTCTCCAACCGGGACAGTTAATGAAAAACTGTTTTTT. This sequence encodes CASSSPTGTVNEKLFF.

This clone was found once. This sequence joins TRBV10-3 and TRBJ1-3, with no clear D. Looked up from germline, CDR1 is ENHRY and CDR2 is SYGVKD. The CDR3 sequence is 13 residues long. Trimming removed 7 bases at V and 0 bases at J, with 7 bases between. In DNA, the CDR3 is TGTGCCATCAAACAAAGCTCTGGAAACACCATATATTTT. Amino acid sequence: CAIKQSSGNTIYF.

The rearrangement links TRBV7-9 to TRBJ2-2; 7 nucleotides match TRBD2. Per the germline V gene, CDR1 is SEHNR and CDR2 is FQNEAQ (reference sequence). Losses at the gene ends were 0 bases for V and 3 bases for J; bases not matched to a gene: 10. The CDR3 loop spans 18 amino acids. The DNA for the CDR3 is TGTGCCAGCAGCTTAGCCATAGGAGCGGGGCCCGACACCGGGGAGCTGTTTTTT. The encoded protein is CASSLAIGAGPDTGELFF.

This chain links TRBV5-6 with TRBJ1-1; 8 bases align to TRBD1. Germline V gene sequence: CDR1 SGHDT, CDR2 YYEEEE. The trim removed 2 bases at V and 11 bases at J, leaving 5 bases unmatched. The CDR3 totals 12 residues. As DNA, the CDR3 is TGTGCCAGCAGCTTTCAGGGGGCGAAGGCTTTCTTT. Encoded protein: CASSFQGAKAFF.

V and J are TRBV2 and TRBJ1-2; the D gene is possibly TRBD1 (6 bases). Germline values: CDR1 SNHLY, CDR2 FYNNEI. This CDR3 has 12 amino acids. V shed 5 bases and J shed 6 bases, with 10 bases lying between them. CDR3 in amino acids: CASSPGTNGYTF. The CDR3 DNA reads as TGTGCCAGCAGTCCCGGGACAAATGGCTACACCTTC. Full variable domain (outside the CDR3, taken from reference TRBV2 and TRBJ1-2): EPEVTQTPSHQVTQMGQEVILRCVPISNHLYFYWYRQILGQKVEFLVSFYNNEISEKSEIFDDQFSVERPDGSNFTLKIRSTKLEDSAMYFCASSPGTNGYTFGSGTRLTVV.

This chain joins TRBV15 and TRBJ2-5; TRBD1 aligns across 7 bases. The CDR3 is 17 residues long. J gave up 3 bases and V 3 bases, and 13 bases lay outside the gene matches. CDR1 LNHNV and CDR2 YYDKDF come from the germline V gene (reference sequence). CDR3 residues: CATSSHPFGDREETQYF. CDR3 DNA: TGTGCCACCAGCAGCCACCCTTTCGGGGACAGAGAAGAGACCCAGTACTTC.